The 2 T cell receptor beta chains in this list originate from one sample, sequenced in a study of blood T cell repertoires in COVID-19. TCRdb keeps only in-frame clones here, not all; method: immunoSEQ multiplex PCR. The sample includes about 17,000 clones, just over 85% of them seen just once. Sequenced input: peripheral blood. Receptors were obtained from a human donor with active COVID-19. The donor label of this sample is uncertain.

This sequence joins TRBV13 and TRBJ2-7; D unresolved. V shed 2 bases and J shed 3 bases, with 11 bases lying between them. The CDR3 runs to 14 residues. Germline CDR1 reads PRHDT; CDR2 reads FYEKMQ (reference sequence). The CDR3 protein is CASSLLQARYEQYF. Written as DNA, the CDR3 is TGTGCCAGCAGCTTACTTCAAGCCCGCTACGAGCAGTACTTC. Full variable domain (outside the CDR3, taken from reference TRBV13 and TRBJ2-7): AAGVIQSPRHLIKEKRETATLKCYPIPRHDTVYWYQQGPGQDPQFLISFYEKMQSDKGSIPDRFSAQQFSDYHSELNMSSLELGDSALYFCASSLLQARYEQYFGPGTRLTVT.

The V call is TRBV5-1, the J call TRBJ1-1; 9 nucleotides align to TRBD1. The germline V gene has CDR1 SGHRS and CDR2 YFSETQ. Trimming removed 3 bases from V and 1 base from J; junction bases left unmatched: 1. The CDR3 runs 14 residues. CDR3: CASSWGQGNTEAFF. The CDR3 nucleotides are TGCGCCAGCAGCTGGGGACAGGGGAACACTGAAGCTTTCTTT.